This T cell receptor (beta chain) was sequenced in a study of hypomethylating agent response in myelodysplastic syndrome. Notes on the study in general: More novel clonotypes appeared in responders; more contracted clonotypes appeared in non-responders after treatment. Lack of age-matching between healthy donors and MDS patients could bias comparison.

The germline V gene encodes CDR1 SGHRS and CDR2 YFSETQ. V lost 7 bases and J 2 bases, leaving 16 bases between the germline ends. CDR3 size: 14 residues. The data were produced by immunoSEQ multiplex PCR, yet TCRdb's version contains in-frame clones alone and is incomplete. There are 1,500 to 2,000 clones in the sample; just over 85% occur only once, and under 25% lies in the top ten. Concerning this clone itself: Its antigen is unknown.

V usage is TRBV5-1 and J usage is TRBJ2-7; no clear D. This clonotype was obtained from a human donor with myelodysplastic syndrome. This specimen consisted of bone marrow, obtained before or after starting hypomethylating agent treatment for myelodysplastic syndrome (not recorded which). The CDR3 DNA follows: TGCGCCAGCTCCCCGGCCCCAGCCACCTACGAGCAGTACTTC. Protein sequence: CASSPAPATYEQYF.